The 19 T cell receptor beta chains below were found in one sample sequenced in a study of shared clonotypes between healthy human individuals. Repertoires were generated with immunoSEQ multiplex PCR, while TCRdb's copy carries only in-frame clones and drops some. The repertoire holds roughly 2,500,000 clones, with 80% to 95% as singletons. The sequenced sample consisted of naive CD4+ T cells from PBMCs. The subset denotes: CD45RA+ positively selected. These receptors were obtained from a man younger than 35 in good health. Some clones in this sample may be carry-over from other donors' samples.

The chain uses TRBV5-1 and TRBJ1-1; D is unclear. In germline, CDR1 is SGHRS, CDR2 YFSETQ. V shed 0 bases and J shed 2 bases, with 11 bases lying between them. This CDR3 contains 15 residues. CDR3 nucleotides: TGCGCCAGCAGCTTGGAGGAGGTACTAAACACTGAAGCTTTCTTT. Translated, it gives CASSLEEVLNTEAFF.

The CDR3 loop is CAWGGQGAYEQYF. The CDR3 DNA is TGTGCCTGGGGGGGACAGGGGGCTTACGAGCAGTACTTC. V and J are TRBV30 and TRBJ2-7; 12 bases agree with TRBD1. V was pared by 5 bases and J by 4 bases, with 3 bases of the junction left unmatched. The CDR3 runs to 13 residues. Germline values: CDR1 GTSNPN, CDR2 SVGIG (reference sequence). Based on the CDR3 plus reference TRBV30 and TRBJ2-7, the full variable domain is SQTIHQWPATLVQPVGSPLSLECTVEGTSNPNLYWYRQAAGRGLQLLFYSVGIGQISSEVPQNLSASRPQDRQFILSSKKLLLSDSGFYLCAWGGQGAYEQYFGPGTRLTVT.

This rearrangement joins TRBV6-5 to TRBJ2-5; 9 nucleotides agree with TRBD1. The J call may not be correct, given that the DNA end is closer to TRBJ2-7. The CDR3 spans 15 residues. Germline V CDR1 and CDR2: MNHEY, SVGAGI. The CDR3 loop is CASSYGTGNSYEQYF. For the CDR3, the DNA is TGTGCCAGCAGTTATGGGACAGGGAACTCCTACGAGCAGTACTTC.

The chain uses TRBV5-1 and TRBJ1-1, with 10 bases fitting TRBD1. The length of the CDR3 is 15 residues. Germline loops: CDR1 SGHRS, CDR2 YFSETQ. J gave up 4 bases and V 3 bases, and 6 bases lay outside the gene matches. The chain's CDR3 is CASSYPGQGFTEAFF. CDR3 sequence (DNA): TGCGCCAGCAGCTACCCGGGACAGGGGTTCACTGAAGCTTTCTTT.

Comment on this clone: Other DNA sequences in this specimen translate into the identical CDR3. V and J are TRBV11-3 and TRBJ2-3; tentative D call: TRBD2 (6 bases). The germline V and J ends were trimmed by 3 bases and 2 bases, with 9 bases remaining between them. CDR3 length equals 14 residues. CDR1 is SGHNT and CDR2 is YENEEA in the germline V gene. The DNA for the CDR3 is TGTGCCAGCAGCTTGAGCGGGCTCACAGATACGCAGTATTTT. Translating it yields CASSLSGLTDTQYF.

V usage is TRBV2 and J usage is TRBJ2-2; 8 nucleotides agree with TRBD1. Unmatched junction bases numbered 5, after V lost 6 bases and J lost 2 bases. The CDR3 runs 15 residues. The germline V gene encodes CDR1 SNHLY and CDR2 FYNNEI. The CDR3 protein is CASRGDRTNTGELFF. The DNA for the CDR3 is TGTGCCAGCAGGGGGGACAGGACTAACACCGGGGAGCTGTTTTTT. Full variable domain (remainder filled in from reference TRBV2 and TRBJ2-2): EPEVTQTPSHQVTQMGQEVILRCVPISNHLYFYWYRQILGQKVEFLVSFYNNEISEKSEIFDDQFSVERPDGSNFTLKIRSTKLEDSAMYFCASRGDRTNTGELFFGEGSRLTVL.

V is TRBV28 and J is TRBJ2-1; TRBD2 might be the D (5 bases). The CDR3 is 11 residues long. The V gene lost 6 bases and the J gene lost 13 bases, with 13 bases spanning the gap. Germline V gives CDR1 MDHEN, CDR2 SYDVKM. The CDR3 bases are TGTGCCAGCAGATCATTACTAGGCCAGTTCTTC. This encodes CASRSLLGQFF.

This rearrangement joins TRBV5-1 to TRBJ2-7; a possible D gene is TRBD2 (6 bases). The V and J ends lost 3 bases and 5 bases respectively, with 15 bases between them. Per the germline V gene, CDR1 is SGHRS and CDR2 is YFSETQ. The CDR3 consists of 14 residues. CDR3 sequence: CASSYGGTLHEQYF. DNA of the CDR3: TGCGCCAGCAGCTACGGCGGGACTTTACACGAGCAGTACTTC.

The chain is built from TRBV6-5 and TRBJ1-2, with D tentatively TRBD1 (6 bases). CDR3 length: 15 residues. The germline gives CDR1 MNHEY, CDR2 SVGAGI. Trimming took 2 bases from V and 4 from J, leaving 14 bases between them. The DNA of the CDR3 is TGTGCCAGCAGTTACATCGGACAGCCTTTCTATGGCTACACCTTC. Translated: CASSYIGQPFYGYTF.

The CDR3 DNA sequence: TGTGCCAGCACCATGAATAGCGGATCCTACGAGCAGTACTTC. Translation: CASTMNSGSYEQYF. V is TRBV6-5 and J is TRBJ2-7; D is possibly TRBD2 (6 bases). Germline V gene lookup returns CDR1 MNHEY and CDR2 SVGAGI. The CDR3 sequence is 14 residues long. Trimming pared 7 bases from V and 1 base from J, leaving 14 bases between.

The DNA for the CDR3 is TGCAGCGTTGAATTGGGACAGGGGACCGGGGAGCTGTTTTTT. Translation: CSVELGQGTGELFF. The chain has TRBV29-1 and TRBJ2-2, with TRBD1 identical over 10 bases. The germline CDR1 and CDR2 sequences are SQVTM and ANQGSEA. The CDR3 consists of 14 residues. Losses at the gene ends were 2 bases for V and 5 bases for J; bases not matched to a gene: 2.

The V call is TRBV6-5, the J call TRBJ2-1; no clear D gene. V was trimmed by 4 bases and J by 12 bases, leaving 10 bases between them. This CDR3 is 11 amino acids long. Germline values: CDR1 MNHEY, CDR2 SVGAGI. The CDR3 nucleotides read TGTGCCAGCAGTTCCCTTGATTGGCAGTTCTTC. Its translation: CASSSLDWQFF.

CDR3 amino acids: CASTWGTQGSPLHF. The CDR3 DNA reads TGTGCCAGCACTTGGGGGACACAGGGTTCACCCCTCCACTTT. The chain employs TRBV28 and TRBJ1-6; tentatively, D is TRBD1 (6 bases). The CDR3 has 14 amino acids. Per the germline V gene, CDR1 is MDHEN and CDR2 is SYDVKM. V was pared by 7 bases and J by 9 bases, with 16 bases between.

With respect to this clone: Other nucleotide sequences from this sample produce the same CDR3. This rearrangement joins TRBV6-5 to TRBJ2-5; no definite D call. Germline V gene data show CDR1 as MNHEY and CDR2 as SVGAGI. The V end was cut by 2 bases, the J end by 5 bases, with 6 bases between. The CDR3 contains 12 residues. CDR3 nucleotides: TGTGCCAGCAGTTACGGTCAGGAGACCCAGTACTTC. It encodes CASSYGQETQYF.

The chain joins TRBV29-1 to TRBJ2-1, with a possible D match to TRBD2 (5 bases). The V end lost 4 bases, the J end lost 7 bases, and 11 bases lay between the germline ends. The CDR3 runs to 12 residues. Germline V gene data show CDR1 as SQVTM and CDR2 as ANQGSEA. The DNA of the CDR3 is TGCAGCGTTGTCCGGGATTGGAATGAGCAGTTCTTC. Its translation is CSVVRDWNEQFF.

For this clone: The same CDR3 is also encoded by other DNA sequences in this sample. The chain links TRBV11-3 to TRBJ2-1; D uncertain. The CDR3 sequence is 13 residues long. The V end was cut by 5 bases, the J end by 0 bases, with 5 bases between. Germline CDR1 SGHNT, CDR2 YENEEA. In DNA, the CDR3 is TGTGCCAGCAGCCCCAGCTCCTACAATGAGCAGTTCTTC. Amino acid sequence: CASSPSSYNEQFF.

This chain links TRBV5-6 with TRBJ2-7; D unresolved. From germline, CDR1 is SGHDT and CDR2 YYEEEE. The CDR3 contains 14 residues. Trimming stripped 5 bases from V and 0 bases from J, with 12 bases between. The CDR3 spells CASSPRRTSYEQYF. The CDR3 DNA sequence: TGTGCCAGCAGTCCACGACGGACCTCCTACGAGCAGTACTTC.

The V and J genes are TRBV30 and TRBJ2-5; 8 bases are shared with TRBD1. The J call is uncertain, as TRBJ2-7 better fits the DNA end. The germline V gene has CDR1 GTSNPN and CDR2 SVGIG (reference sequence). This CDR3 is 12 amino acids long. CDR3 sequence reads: CAWRTGGYEQYF. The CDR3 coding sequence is TGTGCCTGGAGAACAGGGGGCTACGAGCAGTACTTC.

The DNA of the CDR3 is TGCGCCAGCAGCTTGGGGGCCTCGACAGGGCAAGAGACCCAGTACTTC. It encodes CASSLGASTGQETQYF. This chain uses TRBV5-1 with TRBJ2-5; 7 bases line up with TRBD1. The J segment lost 2 bases and the V segment lost 0 bases, leaving 7 bases of the junction unmatched. Per the germline V gene, CDR1 is SGHRS and CDR2 is YFSETQ. There are 16 residues in the CDR3. The variable domain in full, with the rest retrieved from reference TRBV5-1 and TRBJ2-5, is KAGVTQTPRYLIKTRGQQVTLSCSPISGHRSVSWYQQTPGQGLQFLFEYFSETQRNKGNFPGRFSGRQFSNSRSEMNVSTLELGDSALYLCASSLGASTGQETQYFGPGTRLLVL.